This T cell receptor (beta chain) is from a study of regulatory T cells in long-lasting Graves disease. CDR3-region Arm-PCR and iRepertoire HTBI primers produced the TCR beta libraries. Using its own MiXCR run on the multiplex PCR reads, TCRdb lists one record per CDR3 protein. The table shows about 520,000 distinct CDR3 sequences, with around 13% occurring only once. The CDR3 has 16 amino acids. The V gene's germline CDR1 is KGHSH and CDR2 LQKENI. Deletions cut 3 bases from V and 0 bases from J, with 12 bases between. This clonotype has a count of ten or more. Its antigen is not identified. Time point given: newly diagnosed GD, antithyroid drugs for less than 3 months. The TCR library was made from RNA that had been extracted from PBMCs in TRIzol. American Thyroid Association guidelines defined Graves' disease diagnosis. Study results and caveats: Relative to newly diagnosed Graves' patients, persistent ones had lower TCR diversity.

The same sample was also studied in work on T cells in Graves' hyperthyroidism and ophthalmopathy.

The TCR originated in a woman aged 30 to 39 with Graves disease. Sample: peripheral blood mononuclear cells (PBMCs), taken at new diagnosis, from a patient treated with antithyroid drugs. The rearrangement uses TRBV18 and TRBJ1-3, with D perhaps matching TRBD1 (5 bases). For the CDR3, the DNA is TGTGCCAGCTCACCCGGGACCCGCTTCTCTGGAAACACCATATATTTT. As protein: CASSPGTRFSGNTIYF.